The clone carrying this TCR beta chain was recorded once. The source of the sample is a study of blood T cell repertoires in COVID-19. Study-level background: Spain, Italy and the United States supplied samples that represented acute and convalescent COVID-19. T cells, B-cell-depleted T cells, or PBMCs supplied cDNA or gDNA.

As handled by the study authors: The assay estimated nucleated cells by amplifying reference gene primers. The protocol was immunoSEQ multiplex PCR, while the TCRdb copy is restricted to in-frame clones and leaves out a portion. That table is the source of V, J and clone size, and D and trimming were worked out from the DNA. Of around 140,000 clones listed, 88% are singletons. The receptor comes from a man in his sixties with active or convalescent COVID-19. Sequenced material: peripheral blood.

CDR3 loop: CASSLVFQGNYGYTF. DNA for the CDR3: TGTGCCAGCAGCTTAGTGTTTCAGGGTAACTATGGCTACACCTTC. The chain joins TRBV7-2 to TRBJ1-2, with D maybe TRBD1 (5 bases). This CDR3 spans 15 amino acids. Germline V gene lookup returns CDR1 SGHTA and CDR2 FQGNSA. Trimming cost V 1 base and J 1 base, with 10 bases left between them.